The subject of this entry is one T cell receptor (beta chain). MiXCR, applied by TCRdb to the 5' RACE reads, yields one record per CDR3 protein. The data contain 210,000 or so distinct CDR3 sequences, more than 15% of them singletons. Looked up from germline, CDR1 is MNHEY and CDR2 is SVGEGT. Trimming left V 7 bases short and J 3 bases short, with 19 bases between. CDR3 length equals 15 residues. This sample was taken from a study of identical twins. Healthy Caucasians made up all donors. This sample also belongs to another study, concerning T cells expressing NK-cell markers. That source adds: Sorting of alpha-beta TCR T cells alone was achieved in several experiments with an anti-gamma-delta TCR antibody. About 1.0-8% of CD8+ T cells in about six donors belonged to dominant NKG2C+ clonotypes.

The chain combines TRBV6-2 or TRBV6-3 with TRBJ2-7; TRBD2 might be the D (6 bases). The TCR sequence derives from a woman between 18 and 29 years old in good health. Sequenced input: CD8+ T cells sorted from blood. CDR3 amino acids: CASIPGPGVSYEQYF. The CDR3 DNA reads as TGTGCCAGCATCCCGGGGCCGGGAGTGAGCTACGAGCAGTACTTC.